This entry describes one T cell receptor beta chain. Antigen: not known. V lost 3 bases and J 0 bases, leaving 16 bases between the germline ends. The CDR3 totals 17 residues. Germline V gene lookup returns CDR1 MDHEN and CDR2 SYDVKM. The sample originates from a study of blood T cells in healthy people across ages. For the second PCR, which ran for about 6 to 11 cycles, a sample-barcoded 5' primer and a J-beta primer mix were used. A template-switch adaptor with 12 random nucleotides tagged each cDNA molecule. TCRdb re-called the 5' RACE reads with MiXCR, one entry per CDR3 protein. This table has hundreds of thousands of distinct CDR3 sequences, around 68% appearing once. Study-wide results and caveats: Age showed a roughly linear inverse relationship with TCR beta diversity per million T cells. Researchers said unsorted PBMCs prevented a conclusive naive versus antigen-experienced comparison.

This clonotype originated in a young man in good health. Input material: blood. The chain carries TRBV28 and TRBJ2-3; the D is unclear. CDR3 DNA sequence: TGTGCCAGCAGTTTGGCCCCCACTATCACTAGCACAGATACGCAGTATTTT. Protein: CASSLAPTITSTDTQYF.